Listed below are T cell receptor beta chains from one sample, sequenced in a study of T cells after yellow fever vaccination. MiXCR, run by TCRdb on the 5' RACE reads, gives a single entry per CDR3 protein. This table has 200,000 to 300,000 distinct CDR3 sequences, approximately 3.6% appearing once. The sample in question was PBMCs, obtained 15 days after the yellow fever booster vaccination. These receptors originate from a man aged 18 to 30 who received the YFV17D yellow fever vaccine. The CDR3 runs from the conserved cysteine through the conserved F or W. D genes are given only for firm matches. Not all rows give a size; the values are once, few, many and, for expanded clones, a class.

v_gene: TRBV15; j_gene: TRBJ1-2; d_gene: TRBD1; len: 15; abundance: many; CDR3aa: CATSRGGTANYGYTF
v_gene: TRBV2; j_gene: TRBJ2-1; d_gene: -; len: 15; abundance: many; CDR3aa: CASSDAMSSYNEQFF
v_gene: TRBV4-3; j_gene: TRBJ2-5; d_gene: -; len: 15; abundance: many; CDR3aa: CASSQDRRGWETQYF
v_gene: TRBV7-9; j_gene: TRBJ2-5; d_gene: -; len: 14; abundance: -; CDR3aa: CASSPPLLLETQYF
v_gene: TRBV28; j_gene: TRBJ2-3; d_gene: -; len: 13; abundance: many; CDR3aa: CASSLVFEDTQYF
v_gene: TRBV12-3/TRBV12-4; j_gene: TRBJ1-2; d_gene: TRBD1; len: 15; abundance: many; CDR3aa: CASSAYLTGAYGYTF
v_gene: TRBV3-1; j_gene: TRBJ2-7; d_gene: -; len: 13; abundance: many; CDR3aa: CASSQDGGYEQYF
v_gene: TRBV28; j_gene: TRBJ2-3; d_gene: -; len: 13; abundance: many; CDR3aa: CASSRDGTDTQYF
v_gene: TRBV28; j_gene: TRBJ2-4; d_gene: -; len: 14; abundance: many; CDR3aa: CASRPEGAKNIQYF
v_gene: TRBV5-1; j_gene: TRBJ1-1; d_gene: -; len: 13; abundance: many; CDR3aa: CASSPRVGTEAFF
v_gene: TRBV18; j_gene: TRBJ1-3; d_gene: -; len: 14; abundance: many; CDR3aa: CASGPVSSGNTIYF
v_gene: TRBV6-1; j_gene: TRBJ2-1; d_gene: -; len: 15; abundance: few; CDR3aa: CASSGGGARYNEQFF
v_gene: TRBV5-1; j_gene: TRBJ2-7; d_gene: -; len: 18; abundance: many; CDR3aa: CASSLASTPKKSSYEQYF
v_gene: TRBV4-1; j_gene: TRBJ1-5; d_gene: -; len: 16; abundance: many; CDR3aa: CASSQLQGPLGQPQHF
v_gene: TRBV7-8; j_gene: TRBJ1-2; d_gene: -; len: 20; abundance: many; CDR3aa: CASSLILRRPSGGSNYGYTF
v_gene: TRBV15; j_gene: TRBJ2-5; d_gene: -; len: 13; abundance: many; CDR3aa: CATSRDRGETQYF
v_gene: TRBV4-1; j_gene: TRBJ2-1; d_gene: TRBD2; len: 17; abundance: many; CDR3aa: CASSPGMGLAGTNEQFF
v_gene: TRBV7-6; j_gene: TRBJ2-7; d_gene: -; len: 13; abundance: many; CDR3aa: CASSSGTSYEQYF
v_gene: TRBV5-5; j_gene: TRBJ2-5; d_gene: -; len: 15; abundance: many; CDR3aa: CASSGAPGRAATQYF
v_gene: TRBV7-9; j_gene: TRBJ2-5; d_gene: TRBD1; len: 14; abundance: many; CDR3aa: CASSFKGAGETQYF
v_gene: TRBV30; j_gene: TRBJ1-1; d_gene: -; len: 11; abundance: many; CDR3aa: CAWTRVTEAFF
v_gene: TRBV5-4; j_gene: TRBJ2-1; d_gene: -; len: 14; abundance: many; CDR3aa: CASSLGTKGNEQFF
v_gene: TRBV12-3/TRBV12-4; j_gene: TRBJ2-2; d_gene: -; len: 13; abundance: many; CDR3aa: CASSKQGSGELFF
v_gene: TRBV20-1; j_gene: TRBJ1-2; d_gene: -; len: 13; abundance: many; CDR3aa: CSARLGLGYGYTF
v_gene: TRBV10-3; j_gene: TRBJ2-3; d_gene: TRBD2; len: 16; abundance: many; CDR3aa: CAISEPAGGNTDTQYF
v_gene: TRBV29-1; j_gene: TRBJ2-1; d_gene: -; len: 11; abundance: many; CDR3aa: CSGGDYNEQFF
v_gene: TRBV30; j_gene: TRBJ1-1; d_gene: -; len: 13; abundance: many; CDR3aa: CAWSFPLNTEAFF
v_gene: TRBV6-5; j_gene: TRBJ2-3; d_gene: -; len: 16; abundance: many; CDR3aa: CASRQYWGDPTDTQYF
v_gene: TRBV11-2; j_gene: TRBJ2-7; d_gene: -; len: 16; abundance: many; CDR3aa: CASSPYPSKATYEQYF
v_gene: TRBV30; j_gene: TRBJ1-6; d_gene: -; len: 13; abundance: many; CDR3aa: CAWSVSGGSPLHF
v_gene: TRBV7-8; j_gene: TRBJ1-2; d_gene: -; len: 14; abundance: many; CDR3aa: CASSLEWGVGGYTF
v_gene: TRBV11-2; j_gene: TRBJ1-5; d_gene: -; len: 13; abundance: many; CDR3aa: CASSSTLNQPQHF
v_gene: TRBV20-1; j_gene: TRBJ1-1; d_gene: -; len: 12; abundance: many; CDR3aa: CSARGDHPGAFF
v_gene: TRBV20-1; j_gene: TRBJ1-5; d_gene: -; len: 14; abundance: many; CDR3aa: CSARGPRPNQPQHF
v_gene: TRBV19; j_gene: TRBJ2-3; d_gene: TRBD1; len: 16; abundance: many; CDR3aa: CASSYLSGGDTDTQYF